This T cell receptor beta chain was found in a study of memory CD4+ T cells and cytomegalovirus serostatus. Overall study findings and caveats: Each of fewer than 80 CMV-associated TCRbeta sequences occurred in one to five individuals.

The protocol was immunoSEQ multiplex PCR, while the TCRdb copy is restricted to in-frame clones and leaves out a portion. The sample has roughly 67,000 clones; around 76% are singletons. The sort gate was single viable CD3+CD4+CD8-CD45RO+ cells for memory CD4+ T cells. Positive selection with CD4 microbeads enriched total CD4+ T cells. Concerning this clone itself: Antigen: not known.

CDR1 and CDR2 (germline): KGHSH, LQKENI. V was clipped by 2 bases and J by 4 bases, with 13 bases between them. The CDR3 consists of 15 residues. The receptor comes from an adult in good health and CMV-seropositive. The specimen was memory CD4+ T cells from blood. The chain employs TRBV18 and TRBJ2-3; D is undetermined. The CDR3 DNA is TGTGCCAGCTCACCAGCCAAGGGAAGCTCAGATACGCAGTATTTT. Translating it yields CASSPAKGSSDTQYF.